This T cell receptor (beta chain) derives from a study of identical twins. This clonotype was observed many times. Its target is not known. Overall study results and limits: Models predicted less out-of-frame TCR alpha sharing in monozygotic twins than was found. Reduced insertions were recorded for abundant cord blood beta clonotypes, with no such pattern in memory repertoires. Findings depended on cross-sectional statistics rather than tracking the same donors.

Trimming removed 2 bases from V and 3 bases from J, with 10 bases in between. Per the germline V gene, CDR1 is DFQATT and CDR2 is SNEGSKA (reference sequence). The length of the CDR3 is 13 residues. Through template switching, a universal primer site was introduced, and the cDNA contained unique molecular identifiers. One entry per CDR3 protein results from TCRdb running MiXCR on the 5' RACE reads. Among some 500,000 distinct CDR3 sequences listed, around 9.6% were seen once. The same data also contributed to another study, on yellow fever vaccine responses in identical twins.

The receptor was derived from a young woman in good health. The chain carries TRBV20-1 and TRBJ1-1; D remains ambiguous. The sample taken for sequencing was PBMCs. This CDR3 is CSARTGGYTEAFF. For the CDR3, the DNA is TGCAGTGCTAGAACGGGCGGGTACACTGAAGCTTTCTTT.